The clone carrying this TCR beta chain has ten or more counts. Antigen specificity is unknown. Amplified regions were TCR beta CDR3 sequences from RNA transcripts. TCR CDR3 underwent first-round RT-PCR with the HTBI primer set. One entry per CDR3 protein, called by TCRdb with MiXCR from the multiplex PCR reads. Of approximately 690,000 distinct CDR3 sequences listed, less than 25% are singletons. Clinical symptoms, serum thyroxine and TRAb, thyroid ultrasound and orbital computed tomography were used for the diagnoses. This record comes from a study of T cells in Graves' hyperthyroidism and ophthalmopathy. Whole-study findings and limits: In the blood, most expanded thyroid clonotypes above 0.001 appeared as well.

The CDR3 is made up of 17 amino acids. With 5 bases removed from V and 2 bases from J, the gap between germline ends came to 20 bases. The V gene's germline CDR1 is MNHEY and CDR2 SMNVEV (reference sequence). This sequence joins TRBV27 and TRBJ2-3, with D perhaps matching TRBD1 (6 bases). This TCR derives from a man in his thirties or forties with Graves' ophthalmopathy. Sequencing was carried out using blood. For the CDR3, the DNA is TGTGCCAGCAGTCCTGGACAGAGATACATACCCACAGATACGCAGTATTTT. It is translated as CASSPGQRYIPTDTQYF.